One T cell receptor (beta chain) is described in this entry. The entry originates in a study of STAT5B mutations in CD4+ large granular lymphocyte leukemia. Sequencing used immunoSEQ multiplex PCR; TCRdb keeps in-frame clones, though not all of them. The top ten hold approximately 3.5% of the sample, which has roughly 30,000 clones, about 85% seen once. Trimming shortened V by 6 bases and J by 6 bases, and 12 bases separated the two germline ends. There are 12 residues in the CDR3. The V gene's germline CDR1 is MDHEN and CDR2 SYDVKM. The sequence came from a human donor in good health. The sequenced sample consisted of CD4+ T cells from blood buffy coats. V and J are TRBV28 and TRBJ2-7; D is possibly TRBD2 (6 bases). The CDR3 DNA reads TGTGCCAGCAGCCAGCGGGCAGTCGAGCAGTACTTC. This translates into CASSQRAVEQYF.